This T cell receptor (beta chain) was observed in a study of regulatory T cells in long-lasting Graves disease. Specified time point: newly diagnosed GD, antithyroid drugs for less than 3 months. With RNA extracted from PBMCs as input, the TCR library was made. Through Arm-PCR of CDR3 regions and iRepertoire HTBI primers, TCR beta libraries were built. Study processing details: Samples revealed under 65 TRBV and fewer than 15 TRBJ segments. TCRdb analysed the multiplex PCR reads with MiXCR anew, one entry per CDR3 protein. These V and J calls derive from TCRdb rather than the authors' analysis. Of about 440,000 distinct CDR3 sequences in the sample, around 14% are singletons; the top ten hold 16%. The CDR3 length is 13 residues. V was clipped by 6 bases and J by 7 bases, with 15 bases between them. The sample was also reused in another study, on T cells in Graves' hyperthyroidism and ophthalmopathy.

This TCR was sampled from a woman aged 25 to 45 with Graves disease. The chain links TRBV12-3 or TRBV12-4 to TRBJ1-1; D is undetermined. Sequenced material: peripheral blood mononuclear cells (PBMCs), taken at new diagnosis, from a patient treated with antithyroid drugs. The CDR3 spells CASRRTGRREAFF. The CDR3 coding sequence is TGTGCCAGCAGGCGAACTGGACGCCGTGAAGCTTTCTTT.